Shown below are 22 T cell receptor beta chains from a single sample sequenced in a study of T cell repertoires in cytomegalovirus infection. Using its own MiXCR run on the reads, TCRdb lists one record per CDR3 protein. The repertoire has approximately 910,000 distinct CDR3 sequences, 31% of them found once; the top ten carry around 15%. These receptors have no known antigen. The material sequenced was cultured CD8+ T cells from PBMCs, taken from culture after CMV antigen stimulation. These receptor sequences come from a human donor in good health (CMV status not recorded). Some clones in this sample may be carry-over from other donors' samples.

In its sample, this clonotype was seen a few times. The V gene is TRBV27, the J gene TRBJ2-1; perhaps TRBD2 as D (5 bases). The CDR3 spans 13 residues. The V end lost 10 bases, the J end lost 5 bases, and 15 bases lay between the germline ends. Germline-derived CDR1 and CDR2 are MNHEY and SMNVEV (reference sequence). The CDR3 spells CATARDWDNEQFF. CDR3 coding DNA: TGTGCCACCGCGAGGGATTGGGACAATGAGCAGTTCTTC.

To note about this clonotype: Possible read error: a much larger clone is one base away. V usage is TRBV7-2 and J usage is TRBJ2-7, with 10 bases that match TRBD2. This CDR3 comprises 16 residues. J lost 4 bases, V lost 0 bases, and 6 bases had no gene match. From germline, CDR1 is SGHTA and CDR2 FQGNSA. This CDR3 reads CASSLARGLAAYEQYV. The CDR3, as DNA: TGTGCCAGCAGCTTAGCCCGTGGACTAGCGGCTTACGAGCAGTACGTC.

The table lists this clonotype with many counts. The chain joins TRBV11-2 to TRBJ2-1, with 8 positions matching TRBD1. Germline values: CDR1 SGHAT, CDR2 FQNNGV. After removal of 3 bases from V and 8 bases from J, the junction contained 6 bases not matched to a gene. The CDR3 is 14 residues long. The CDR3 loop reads CASSFEDRVYEQFF. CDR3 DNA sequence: TGTGCCAGCAGCTTCGAGGACAGGGTGTATGAGCAGTTCTTC. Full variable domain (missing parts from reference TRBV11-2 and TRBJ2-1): EAGVAQSPRYKIIEKRQSVAFWCNPISGHATLYWYQQILGQGPKLLIQFQNNGVVDDSQLPKDRFSAERLKGVDSTLKIQPAKLEDSAVYLCASSFEDRVYEQFFGPGTRLTVL.

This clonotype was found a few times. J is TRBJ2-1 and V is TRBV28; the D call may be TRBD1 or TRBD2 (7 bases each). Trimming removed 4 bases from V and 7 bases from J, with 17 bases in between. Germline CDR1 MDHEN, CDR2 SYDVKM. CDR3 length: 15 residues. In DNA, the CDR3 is TGTGCCAGCAGTTCCCGACAGGGTAGCGGGAATGAGCAGTTCTTC. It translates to CASSSRQGSGNEQFF. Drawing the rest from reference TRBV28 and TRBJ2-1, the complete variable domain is DVKVTQSSRYLVKRTGEKVFLECVQDMDHENMFWYRQDPGLGLRLIYFSYDVKMKEKGDIPEGYSVSREKKERFSLILESASTNQTSMYLCASSSRQGSGNEQFFGPGTRLTVL.

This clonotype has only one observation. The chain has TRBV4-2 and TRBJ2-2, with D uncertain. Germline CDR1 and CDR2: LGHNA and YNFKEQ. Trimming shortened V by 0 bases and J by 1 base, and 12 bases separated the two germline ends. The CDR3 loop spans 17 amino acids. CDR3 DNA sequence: TGTGCCAGCAGCCAAGATGGTCCAGTGGTGAACACCGGGGAGCTGTTTTTT. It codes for CASSQDGPVVNTGELFF.

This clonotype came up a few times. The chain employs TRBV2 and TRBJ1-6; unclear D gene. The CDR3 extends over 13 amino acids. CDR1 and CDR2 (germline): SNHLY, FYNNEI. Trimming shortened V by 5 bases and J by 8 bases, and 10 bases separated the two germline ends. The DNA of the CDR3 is TGTGCCAGCAGTTACTACGGGGATTCACCCCTCCACTTT. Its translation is CASSYYGDSPLHF.

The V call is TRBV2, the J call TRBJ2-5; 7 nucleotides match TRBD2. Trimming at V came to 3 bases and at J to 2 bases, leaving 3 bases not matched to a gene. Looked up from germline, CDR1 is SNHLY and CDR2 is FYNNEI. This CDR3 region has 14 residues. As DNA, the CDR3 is TGTGCCAGCAGTGACCGGGACTATCAAGAGACCCAGTACTTC. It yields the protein CASSDRDYQETQYF.

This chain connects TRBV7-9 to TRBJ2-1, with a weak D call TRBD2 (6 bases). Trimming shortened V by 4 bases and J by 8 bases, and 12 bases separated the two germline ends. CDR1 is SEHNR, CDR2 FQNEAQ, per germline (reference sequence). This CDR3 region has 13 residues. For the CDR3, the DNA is TGTGCCAGCAGCTCCCGCTGGGGGGATGAGCAGTTCTTC. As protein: CASSSRWGDEQFF.

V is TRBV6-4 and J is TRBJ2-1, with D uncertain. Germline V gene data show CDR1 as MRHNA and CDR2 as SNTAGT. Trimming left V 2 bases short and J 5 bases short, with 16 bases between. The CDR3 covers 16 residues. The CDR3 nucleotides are TGTGCCAGCAGTGACGTTTCGGACCCACCTAACAATGAGCAGTTCTTC. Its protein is CASSDVSDPPNNEQFF.

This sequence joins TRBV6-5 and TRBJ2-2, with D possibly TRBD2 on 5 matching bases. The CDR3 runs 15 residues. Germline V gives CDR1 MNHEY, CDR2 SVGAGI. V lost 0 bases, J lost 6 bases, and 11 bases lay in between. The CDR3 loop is CASSYSREIAGELFF. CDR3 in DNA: TGTGCCAGCAGTTACTCAAGGGAGATCGCCGGGGAGCTGTTTTTT.

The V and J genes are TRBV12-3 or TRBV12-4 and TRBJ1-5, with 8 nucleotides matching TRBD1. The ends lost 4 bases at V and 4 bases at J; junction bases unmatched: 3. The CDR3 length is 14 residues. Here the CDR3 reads CASSSRTGNQPQHF. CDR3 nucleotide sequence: TGTGCCAGCAGTTCTAGGACAGGGAATCAGCCCCAGCATTTT.

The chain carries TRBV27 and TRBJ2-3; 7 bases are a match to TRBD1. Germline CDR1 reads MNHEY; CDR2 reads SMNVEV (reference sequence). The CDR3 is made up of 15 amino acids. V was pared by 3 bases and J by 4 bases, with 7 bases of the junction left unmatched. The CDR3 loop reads CASSFIGGSSDTQYF. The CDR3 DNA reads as TGTGCCAGCAGTTTTATAGGGGGCTCGTCAGATACGCAGTATTTT.

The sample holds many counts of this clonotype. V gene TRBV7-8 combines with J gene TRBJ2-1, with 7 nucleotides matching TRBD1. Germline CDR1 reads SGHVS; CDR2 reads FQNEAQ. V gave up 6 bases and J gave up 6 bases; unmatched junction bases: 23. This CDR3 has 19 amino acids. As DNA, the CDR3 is TGTGCCAGCAGTCTAATAAGGGTATCGGTTTCTCCAGGGGGCAATGAGCAGTTCTTC. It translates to CASSLIRVSVSPGGNEQFF.

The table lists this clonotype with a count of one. The CDR3 region is CSARAGTTDGYTF. Here the CDR3 DNA reads TGCAGTGCTAGAGCCGGGACGACGGATGGCTACACCTTC. The rearrangement joins TRBV20-1 to TRBJ1-2; D is perhaps TRBD1 (5 bases). Germline CDR1 is DFQATT and CDR2 is SNEGSKA (reference sequence). This CDR3 is 13 amino acids long. V shed 1 base and J shed 6 bases, with 12 bases lying between them.

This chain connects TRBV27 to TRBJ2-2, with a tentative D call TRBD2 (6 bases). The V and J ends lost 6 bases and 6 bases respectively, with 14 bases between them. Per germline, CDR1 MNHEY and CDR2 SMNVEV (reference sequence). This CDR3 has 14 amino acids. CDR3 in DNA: TGTGCCAGCAGACCCCAGGGAGGTCCCGGGGAGCTGTTTTTT. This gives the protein CASRPQGGPGELFF.

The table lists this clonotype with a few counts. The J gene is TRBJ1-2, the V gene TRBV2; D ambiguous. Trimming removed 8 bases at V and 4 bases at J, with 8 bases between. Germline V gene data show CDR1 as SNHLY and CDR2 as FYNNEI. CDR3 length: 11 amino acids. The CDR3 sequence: CASVSGYGYTF. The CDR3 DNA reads TGTGCCAGCGTCAGCGGCTATGGCTACACCTTC.

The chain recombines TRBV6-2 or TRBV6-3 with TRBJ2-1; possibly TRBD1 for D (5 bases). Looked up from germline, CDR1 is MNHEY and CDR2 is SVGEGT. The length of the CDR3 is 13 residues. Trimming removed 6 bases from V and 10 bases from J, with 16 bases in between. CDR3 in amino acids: CASSPTRGQEQFF. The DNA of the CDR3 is TGTGCCAGCAGCCCAACAAGGGGTCAGGAGCAGTTCTTC.

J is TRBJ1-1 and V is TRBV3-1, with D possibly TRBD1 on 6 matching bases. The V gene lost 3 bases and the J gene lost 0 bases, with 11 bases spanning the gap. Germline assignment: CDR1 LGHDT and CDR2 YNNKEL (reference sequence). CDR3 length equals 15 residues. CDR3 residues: CASSQVQGLNTEAFF. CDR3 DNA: TGTGCCAGCAGCCAGGTACAGGGTTTGAACACTGAAGCTTTCTTT.

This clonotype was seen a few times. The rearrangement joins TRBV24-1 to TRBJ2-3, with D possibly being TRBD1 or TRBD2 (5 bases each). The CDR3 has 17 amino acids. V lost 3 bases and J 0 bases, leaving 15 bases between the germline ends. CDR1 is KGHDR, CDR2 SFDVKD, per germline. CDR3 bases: TGTGCCACCAGTGATCTGGGTTTGGGGGAAAGCACAGATACGCAGTATTTT. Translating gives CATSDLGLGESTDTQYF.

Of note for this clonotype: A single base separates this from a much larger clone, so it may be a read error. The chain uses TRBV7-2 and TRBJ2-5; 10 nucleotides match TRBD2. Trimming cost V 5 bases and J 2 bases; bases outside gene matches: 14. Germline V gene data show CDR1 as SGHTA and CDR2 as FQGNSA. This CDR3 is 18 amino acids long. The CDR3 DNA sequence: TGTGCCAGCAGCCCACCTGGGGGTAGCGGGGGGAGGCAAGAGACCCAGTACTTC. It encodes CASSPPGGSGGRQETQYF.

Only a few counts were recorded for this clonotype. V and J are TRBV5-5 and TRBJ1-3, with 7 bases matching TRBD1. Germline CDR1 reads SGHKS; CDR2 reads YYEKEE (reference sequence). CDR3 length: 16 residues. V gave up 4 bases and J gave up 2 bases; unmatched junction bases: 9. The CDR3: CASSPLRQGTGNTIYF. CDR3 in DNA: TGTGCCAGCAGCCCGTTGAGACAGGGAACTGGAAACACCATATATTTT.

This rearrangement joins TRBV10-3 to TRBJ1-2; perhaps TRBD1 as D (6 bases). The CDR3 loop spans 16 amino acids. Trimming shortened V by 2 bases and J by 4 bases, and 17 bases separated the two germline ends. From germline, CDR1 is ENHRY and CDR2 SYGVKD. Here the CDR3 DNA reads TGTGCCATCAGTGAGCCCACCGGGACAAACGGCTATGGCTACACCTTC. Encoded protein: CAISEPTGTNGYGYTF.